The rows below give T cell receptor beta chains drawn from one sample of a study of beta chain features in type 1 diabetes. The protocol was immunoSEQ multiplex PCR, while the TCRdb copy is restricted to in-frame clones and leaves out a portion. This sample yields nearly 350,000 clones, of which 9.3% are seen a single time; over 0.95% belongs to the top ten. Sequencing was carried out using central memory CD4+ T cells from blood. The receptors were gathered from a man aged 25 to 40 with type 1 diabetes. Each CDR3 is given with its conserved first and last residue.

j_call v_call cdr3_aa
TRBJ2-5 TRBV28 CASRRTSGGEETQYF
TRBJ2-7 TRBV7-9 CASSVPGQGGREQYF
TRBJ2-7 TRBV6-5 CASRRDQTHEQYF
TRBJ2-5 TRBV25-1 CASSRGPQETQYF
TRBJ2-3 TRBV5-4 CASSSRQGMNTDTQYF
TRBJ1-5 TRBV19 CASSPGDSSRQPQHF
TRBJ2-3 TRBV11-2 CASSLDWVSQYF
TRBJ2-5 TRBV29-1 CSVDGGRVETQYF
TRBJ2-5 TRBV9 CASSVGQGIQETQYF
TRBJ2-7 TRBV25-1 CASSEHGLYEQYF
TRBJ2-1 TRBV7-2 CASSLGATVYNEQFF
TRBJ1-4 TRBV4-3 CASSQDRGEKLFF
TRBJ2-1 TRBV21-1 CASSRRAGAYNEQFF
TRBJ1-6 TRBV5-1 CASSLERSGNSPLHF
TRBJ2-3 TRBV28 CASSSPRDTQYF
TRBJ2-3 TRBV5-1 CASSRARDRVTDTQYF
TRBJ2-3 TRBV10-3 CASTLAGGDTQYF
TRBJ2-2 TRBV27 CASTPGKELPPTAGELFF
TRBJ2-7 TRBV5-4 CASSSTSGASYEQYF
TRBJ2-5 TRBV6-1 CASSADRGQWETQYF
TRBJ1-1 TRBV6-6 CASSLGEATEAFF
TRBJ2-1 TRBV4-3 CASSQDRGTYNEQFF
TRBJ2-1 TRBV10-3 CAISGLAGGEQFF
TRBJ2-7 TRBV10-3 CAISVGTGSDEQYF
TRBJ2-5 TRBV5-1 CASSLNWAGNQETQYF
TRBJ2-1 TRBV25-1 CASPAQESSYNEQFF
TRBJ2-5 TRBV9 CASSVAGGLEETQYF
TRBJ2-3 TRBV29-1 CSVLGGGLSDTQYF
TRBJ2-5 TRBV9 CASSPRGGGGAQETQYF
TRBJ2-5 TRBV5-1 CASSTGPSGGGETQYF